These 19 T cell receptor beta chains originate from one sample sequenced in a study of blood T cell repertoires in COVID-19. Assay: immunoSEQ multiplex PCR; the TCRdb copy retains only in-frame clones and omits some. The sample lists roughly 100,000 clones, about 89% occurring once. Sequencing input: peripheral blood. These receptor sequences come from a man aged 50 or older with acute or convalescent COVID-19.

V usage is TRBV6-6 and J usage is TRBJ1-2, with a tentative D call TRBD1 (5 bases). The length of the CDR3 is 15 residues. CDR1 is MNHNY, CDR2 SVGAGI, per germline (reference sequence). V was clipped by 2 bases and J by 5 bases, with 15 bases between them. The DNA for the CDR3 is TGTGCCAGCAGTTACACGGGGGATGGGGTGTATGGCTACACCTTC. Amino acids: CASSYTGDGVYGYTF.

In its sample, this clone was seen once. V and J are TRBV7-8 and TRBJ2-2; TRBD1 matches 12 bases. V was clipped by 5 bases and J by 5 bases; unmatched bases: 3. Germline V CDR1 and CDR2: SGHVS, FQNEAQ. This CDR3 has 15 amino acids. Here the CDR3 DNA reads TGTGCCAGCAGCCGGGGACAGGGGGCGACCGGGGAGCTGTTTTTT. Protein sequence: CASSRGQGATGELFF.

The V call is TRBV4-2, the J call TRBJ2-7, with 8 bases aligning to TRBD1. There are 15 residues in the CDR3. J gave up 0 bases and V 2 bases, and 3 bases lay outside the gene matches. Germline CDR1 LGHNA, CDR2 YNFKEQ. Here the CDR3 reads CASSQPGTGSYEQYF. CDR3 DNA sequence: TGTGCCAGCAGCCAACCCGGGACAGGCTCCTACGAGCAGTACTTC.

This chain uses TRBV24-1 with TRBJ1-5, with 7 bases that match TRBD1. Per the germline V gene, CDR1 is KGHDR and CDR2 is SFDVKD. This CDR3 is 16 amino acids long. With 3 bases clipped from V and 4 bases from J, the junction kept 8 bases outside the gene matches. CDR3 in amino acids: CATSDPSTGDNQPQHF. In DNA, the CDR3 is TGTGCCACCAGTGATCCATCAACAGGGGATAATCAGCCCCAGCATTTT.

CDR3 region: CASSRKPPGHLNQPQHF. Here the CDR3 DNA reads TGTGCCAGCAGCCGTAAACCCCCTGGACACTTGAATCAGCCCCAGCATTTT. The chain is built from TRBV27 and TRBJ1-5, with D perhaps matching TRBD1 (5 bases). This CDR3 has 17 amino acids. V shed 6 bases and J shed 4 bases, with 22 bases lying between them. Germline loops: CDR1 MNHEY, CDR2 SMNVEV (reference sequence).

This clone showed up just once. The V call is TRBV7-3, the J call TRBJ1-1; 7 positions agree with TRBD1. The germline V gene has CDR1 SGHTA and CDR2 FQGTGA. With V trimmed by 5 bases and J by 4 bases, 10 bases remained unmatched. The CDR3 loop spans 15 amino acids. The CDR3 here is CASSNGDRTGTEAFF. The CDR3 nucleotides read TGTGCCAGCAGCAACGGGGACAGAACTGGCACTGAAGCTTTCTTT.

The chain has TRBV7-9 and TRBJ1-4; D not resolved. The germline CDR1 and CDR2 sequences are SEHNR and FQNEAQ (reference sequence). The CDR3 extends over 16 amino acids. Trimming stripped 6 bases from V and 4 bases from J, with 18 bases between. CDR3 nucleotides: TGTGCCAGCAGTAACAGAGGCGGGTTAAGTAATGAAAAACTGTTTTTT. This translates into CASSNRGGLSNEKLFF.

The J gene is TRBJ2-3, the V gene TRBV28, with TRBD2 matching 10 bases. This CDR3 contains 15 residues. CDR1 is MDHEN, CDR2 SYDVKM, per germline. V trimming: 2 bases; J trimming: 4 bases; junction bases outside the gene matches: 3. As DNA, the CDR3 is TGTGCCAGCAGTTTACTAGCGGGGGTGGCAGATACGCAGTATTTT. Translation gives CASSLLAGVADTQYF.

V gene TRBV19 combines with J gene TRBJ1-5, with TRBD1 matching 7 bases. The V and J ends lost 1 base and 3 bases, in that order; junction bases with no gene match: 9. CDR3 size: 17 residues. CDR1 LNHDA and CDR2 SQIVND come from the germline V gene (reference sequence). The CDR3 spells CASSIVGWQGVNQPQHF. The CDR3 DNA sequence: TGTGCCAGTAGTATAGTGGGATGGCAGGGGGTCAATCAGCCCCAGCATTTT.

This clone was seen a single time. The chain joins TRBV19 to TRBJ1-2; 7 nucleotides agree with TRBD1. The CDR3 sequence is 15 residues long. Per the germline V gene, CDR1 is LNHDA and CDR2 is SQIVND (reference sequence). After removal of 4 bases from V and 6 bases from J, the junction contained 11 bases not matched to a gene. CDR3 protein: CASSTRDRSLDGYTF. In nucleotides, the CDR3 is TGTGCCAGTAGTACACGGGACAGATCCCTAGATGGCTACACCTTC.

The rearrangement joins TRBV4-1 to TRBJ1-6, with D possibly being TRBD1 (6 bases). Germline V gives CDR1 MGHRA, CDR2 YSYEKL. V lost 2 bases, J lost 7 bases, and 12 bases lay in between. This CDR3 comprises 15 residues. Written as DNA, the CDR3 is TGCGCCAGCAGCCAACGGGAGGGGGGAAATTCACCCCTCCACTTT. Protein: CASSQREGGNSPLHF.

This chain connects TRBV18 to TRBJ2-7; perhaps TRBD1 as D (5 bases). With 5 bases removed from V and 4 bases from J, the gap between germline ends came to 9 bases. The CDR3 spans 12 residues. Per the germline V gene, CDR1 is KGHSH and CDR2 is LQKENI. The CDR3 region is CASSKGVYEQYF. The CDR3 DNA is TGTGCCAGCTCAAAAGGGGTGTACGAGCAGTACTTC. The full variable domain, completed using reference TRBV18 and TRBJ2-7, is NAGVMQNPRHLVRRRGQEARLRCSPMKGHSHVYWYRQLPEEGLKFMVYLQKENIIDESGMPKERFSAEFPKEGPSILRIQQVVRGDSAAYFCASSKGVYEQYFGPGTRLTVT.

V and J are TRBV3-1 (or the pseudogene TRBV3-2) and TRBJ1-1; D unresolved. Trimming took off 2 bases at V and 0 bases at J, with 7 bases between the two ends. The CDR3 contains 14 residues. CDR1 LGHDT and CDR2 YNNKEL come from the germline V gene (reference sequence). The CDR3 loop reads CASSQLQLNTEAFF. CDR3 bases: TGTGCCAGCAGCCAACTACAGCTGAACACTGAAGCTTTCTTT.

The chain links TRBV4-3 to TRBJ1-6; 9 bases match TRBD1. Germline V gene sequence: CDR1 LGHNA, CDR2 YSLEER. Trimming took 0 bases from V and 7 from J; bases not matched to a gene: 4. The CDR3 contains 16 residues. The CDR3 DNA reads as TGCGCCAGCAGCCAAGATCCAGGACAGGGGAATTCACCCCTCCACTTT. Translating gives CASSQDPGQGNSPLHF.

This chain's CDR3 is CASSLITGGTDTQYF. The CDR3, as DNA: TGCGCCAGCAGCTTGATCACGGGGGGCACAGATACGCAGTATTTT. This chain links TRBV5-1 with TRBJ2-3; possibly TRBD2 for D (6 bases). Germline assignment: CDR1 SGHRS and CDR2 YFSETQ. V was trimmed by 1 base and J by 1 base, leaving 10 bases between them. The CDR3 spans 15 residues.

The chain uses TRBV6-2 or TRBV6-3 and TRBJ2-7; perhaps TRBD2 as D (6 bases). The CDR3 loop spans 15 amino acids. The germline V gene encodes CDR1 MNHEY and CDR2 SVGEGT. V shed 0 bases and J shed 2 bases, with 11 bases lying between them. The CDR3 region is CASSYSAGRPYEQYF. The CDR3 bases are TGTGCCAGCAGTTACTCAGCGGGTCGTCCCTACGAGCAGTACTTC.

The rearrangement uses TRBV27 and TRBJ2-3; D unresolved. Trimming removed 8 bases at V and 1 base at J, with 13 bases between. There are 14 residues in the CDR3. Germline loops: CDR1 MNHEY, CDR2 SMNVEV (reference sequence). The CDR3 sequence: CASAIVRGTDTQYF. CDR3 coding DNA: TGTGCCAGCGCAATCGTCCGAGGCACAGATACGCAGTATTTT.

The chain couples TRBV14 to TRBJ1-2; 11 bases map to TRBD1. The CDR3 spans 16 residues. Trimming removed 4 bases from V and 7 bases from J; junction bases left unmatched: 11. Germline V gene lookup returns CDR1 SGHDN and CDR2 FVKESK. Here the CDR3 reads CASSPLTGTGGIGYTF. CDR3 in DNA: TGTGCCAGCAGCCCGCTAACCGGGACAGGGGGAATTGGCTACACCTTC.

The rearrangement links TRBV7-9 to TRBJ1-1; D is unresolved. V lost 7 bases to trimming and J lost 5 bases, with 11 bases between them. The CDR3 extends over 12 amino acids. In germline, CDR1 is SEHNR, CDR2 FQNEAQ (reference sequence). DNA for the CDR3: TGTGCCAGCATCCTGACCGGGACTGAAGCTTTCTTT. This gives the protein CASILTGTEAFF.